This T cell receptor (beta chain) stems from a study of blood T cell repertoires in COVID-19. Study background: Sites across the United States, Italy and Spain contributed samples from acute and convalescent COVID-19. T cells, B-cell-depleted T cells, or PBMCs supplied cDNA or gDNA.

This clone turned up a few times. The CDR3 is made up of 14 amino acids. Germline V lookup: CDR1 MGHRA, CDR2 YSYEKL. V lost 0 bases and J 6 bases, leaving 9 bases between the germline ends. How the authors handled the data: From reference gene primer amplification, estimates of nucleated cell counts were derived. Clones were sequenced by immunoSEQ multiplex PCR, and TCRdb holds only the in-frame ones, with some missing. That table supplies the V and J calls and clone size; D and trimming were determined from the DNA. The table shows more than 150,000 clones, with roughly 84% occurring only once. Sample: peripheral blood. The clonotype comes from a man between 18 and 35 years old with active or convalescent COVID-19. The V call is TRBV4-1, the J call TRBJ1-5, with TRBD1 as a possible D gene (5 bases). The CDR3: CASSQEGQGQPQHF. CDR3 bases: TGCGCCAGCAGCCAAGAAGGGCAGGGTCAGCCCCAGCATTTT.